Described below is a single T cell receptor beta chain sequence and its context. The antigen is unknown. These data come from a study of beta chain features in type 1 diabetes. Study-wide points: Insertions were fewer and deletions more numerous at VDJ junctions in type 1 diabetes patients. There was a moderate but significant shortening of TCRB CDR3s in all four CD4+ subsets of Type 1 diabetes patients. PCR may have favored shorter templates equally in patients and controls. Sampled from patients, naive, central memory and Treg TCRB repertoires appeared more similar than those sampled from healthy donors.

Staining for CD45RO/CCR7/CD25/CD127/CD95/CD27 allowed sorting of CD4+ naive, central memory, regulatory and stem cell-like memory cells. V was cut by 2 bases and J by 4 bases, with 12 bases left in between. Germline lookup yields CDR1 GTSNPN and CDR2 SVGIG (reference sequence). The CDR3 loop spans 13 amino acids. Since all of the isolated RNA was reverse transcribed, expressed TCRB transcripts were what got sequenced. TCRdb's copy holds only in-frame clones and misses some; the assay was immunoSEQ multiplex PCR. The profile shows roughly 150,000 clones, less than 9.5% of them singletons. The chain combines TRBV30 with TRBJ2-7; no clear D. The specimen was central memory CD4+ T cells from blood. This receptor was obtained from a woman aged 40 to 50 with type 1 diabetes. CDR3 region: CAWSPGPRYEQYF. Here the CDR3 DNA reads TGTGCCTGGAGTCCCGGTCCTCGGTACGAGCAGTACTTC. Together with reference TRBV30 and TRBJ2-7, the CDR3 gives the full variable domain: SQTIHQWPATLVQPVGSPLSLECTVEGTSNPNLYWYRQAAGRGLQLLFYSVGIGQISSEVPQNLSASRPQDRQFILSSKKLLLSDSGFYLCAWSPGPRYEQYFGPGTRLTVT.